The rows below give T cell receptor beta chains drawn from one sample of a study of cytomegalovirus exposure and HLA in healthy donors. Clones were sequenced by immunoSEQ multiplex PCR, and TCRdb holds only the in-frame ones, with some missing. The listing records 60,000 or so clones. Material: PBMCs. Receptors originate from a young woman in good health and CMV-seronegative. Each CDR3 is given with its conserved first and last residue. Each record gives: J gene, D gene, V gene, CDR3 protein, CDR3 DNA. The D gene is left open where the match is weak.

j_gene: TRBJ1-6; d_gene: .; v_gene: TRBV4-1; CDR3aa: CASSPAADSPLHF; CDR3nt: TGCGCCAGCAGCCCTGCCGCGGATTCACCCCTCCACTTT
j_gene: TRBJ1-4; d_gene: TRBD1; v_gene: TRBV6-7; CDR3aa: CASSSHRDRYEKLFF; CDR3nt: TGTGCCAGCAGTTCACACCGGGACAGGTATGAAAAACTGTTTTTT
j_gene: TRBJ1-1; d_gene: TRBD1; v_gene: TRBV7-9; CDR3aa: CASSLAQGATAFF; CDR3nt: TGTGCCAGCAGCTTAGCACAGGGGGCTACAGCTTTCTTT
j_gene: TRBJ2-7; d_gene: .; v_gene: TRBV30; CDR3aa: CAWTGNSYEQYF; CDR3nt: TGTGCCTGGACAGGAAATTCCTACGAGCAGTACTTC
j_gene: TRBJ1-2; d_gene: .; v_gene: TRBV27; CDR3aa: CASSLEAGLKTTF; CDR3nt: TGTGCCAGCAGTTTAGAAGCAGGTCTTAAAACCACCTTC
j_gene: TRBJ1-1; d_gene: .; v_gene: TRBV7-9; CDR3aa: CASVPSYPTEAFF; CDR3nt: TGTGCCAGCGTCCCATCCTATCCCACTGAAGCTTTCTTT
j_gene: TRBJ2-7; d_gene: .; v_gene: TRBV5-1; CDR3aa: CASSLGELGPYEQYF; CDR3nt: TGCGCTAGCAGCTTGGGGGAACTGGGGCCATACGAGCAGTACTTC
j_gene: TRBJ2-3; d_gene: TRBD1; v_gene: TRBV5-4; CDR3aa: CASSPGQFTDTQYF; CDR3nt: TGTGCCAGCAGCCCGGGACAGTTCACAGATACGCAGTATTTT
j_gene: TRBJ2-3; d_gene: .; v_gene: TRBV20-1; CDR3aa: CSARVQNTQYF; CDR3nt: TGCAGTGCTAGAGTTCAGAATACGCAGTATTTT
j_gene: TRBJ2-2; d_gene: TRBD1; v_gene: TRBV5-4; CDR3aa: CASSFTPGQRYTGELFF; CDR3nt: TGTGCCAGCAGCTTTACACCGGGACAGAGATACACCGGGGAGCTGTTTTTT
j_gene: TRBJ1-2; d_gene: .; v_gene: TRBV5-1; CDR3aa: CASSFSQGPYGYTF; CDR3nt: TGCGCCAGCAGCTTTTCACAGGGCCCCTATGGCTACACCTTC
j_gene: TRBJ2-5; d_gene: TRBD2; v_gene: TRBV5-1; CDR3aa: CASSPPSGGGGETQYF; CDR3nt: TGCGCCAGCAGCCCACCCTCGGGGGGGGGCGGAGAGACCCAGTACTTC
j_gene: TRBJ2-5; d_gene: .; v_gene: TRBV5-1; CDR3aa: CASSSTYGMETQYF; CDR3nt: TGCGCCAGCAGCTCAACATACGGGATGGAGACCCAGTACTTC
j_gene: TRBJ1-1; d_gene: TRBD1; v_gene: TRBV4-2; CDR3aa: CASSQVGTGLTEAFF; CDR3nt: TGTGCCAGCAGCCAAGTAGGGACAGGCCTAACTGAAGCTTTCTTT
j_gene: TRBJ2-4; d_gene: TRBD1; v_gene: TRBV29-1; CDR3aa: CSVEDRGTGFVNIQYF; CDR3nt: TGCAGCGTTGAAGATCGGGGGACAGGGTTTGTGAACATTCAGTACTTC
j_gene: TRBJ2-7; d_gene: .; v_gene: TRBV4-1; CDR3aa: CASSREAGFLYYEQYF; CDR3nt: TGCGCCAGCAGCCGGGAAGCAGGGTTTTTATACTACGAGCAGTACTTC
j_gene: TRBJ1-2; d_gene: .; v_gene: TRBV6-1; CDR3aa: CASRPDNGFYGYTF; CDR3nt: TGTGCCAGCAGGCCCGACAACGGCTTCTATGGCTACACCTTC
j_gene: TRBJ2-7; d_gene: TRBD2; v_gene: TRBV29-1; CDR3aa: CSAKLAEYEQYF; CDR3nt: TGCAGCGCCAAACTAGCGGAGTACGAGCAGTACTTC
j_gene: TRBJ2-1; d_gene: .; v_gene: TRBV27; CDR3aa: CASWRQVSSYNEQFF; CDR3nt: TGTGCCAGCTGGCGACAGGTGAGCTCCTACAATGAGCAGTTCTTC
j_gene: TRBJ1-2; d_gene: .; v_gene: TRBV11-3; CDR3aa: CASSPRSFLGYTF; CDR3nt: TGTGCCAGCAGCCCACGGAGTTTCCTGGGTTACACCTTC
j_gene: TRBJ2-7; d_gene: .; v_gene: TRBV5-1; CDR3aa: CASSSYPYEQYF; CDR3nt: TGCGCCAGCAGCTCCTACCCCTACGAGCAGTACTTC
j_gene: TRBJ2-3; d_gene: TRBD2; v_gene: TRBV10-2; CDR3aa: CASSESRSGGPAQYF; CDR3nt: TGCGCCAGCAGTGAGTCGCGAAGCGGGGGGCCCGCGCAGTATTTT
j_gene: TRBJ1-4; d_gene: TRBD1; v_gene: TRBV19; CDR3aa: CASSGQGEPDEKLFF; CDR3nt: TGTGCCAGCTCGGGACAGGGGGAGCCGGATGAAAAACTGTTTTTT
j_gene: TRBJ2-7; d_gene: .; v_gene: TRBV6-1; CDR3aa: CASSERRLRDKGNEQYF; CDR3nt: TGTGCCAGCAGTGAGCGGAGACTCAGGGATAAGGGAAACGAGCAGTACTTC
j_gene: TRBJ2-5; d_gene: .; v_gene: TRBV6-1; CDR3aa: CASSEGRWRDF; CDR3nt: TGTGCCAGCAGTGAGGGCCGGTGGCGGGACTTC
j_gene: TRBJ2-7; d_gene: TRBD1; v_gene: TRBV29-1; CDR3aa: CSAGRQGEEQYF; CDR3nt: TGCAGCGCGGGACGACAGGGTGAGGAGCAGTACTTC
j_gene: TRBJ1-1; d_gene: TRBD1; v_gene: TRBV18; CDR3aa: CASSIDRVNTEAFF; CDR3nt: TGTGCCAGCTCAATCGACAGGGTCAACACTGAAGCTTTCTTT
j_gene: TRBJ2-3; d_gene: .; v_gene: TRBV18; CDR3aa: CASSPTGEGTDTQYF; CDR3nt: TGTGCCAGCTCACCGACGGGAGAGGGAACAGATACGCAGTATTTT
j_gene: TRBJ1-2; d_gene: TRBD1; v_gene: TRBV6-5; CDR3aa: CASSSPGQNYGYTF; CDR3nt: TGTGCCAGCAGTTCCCCGGGACAGAACTATGGCTACACCTTC
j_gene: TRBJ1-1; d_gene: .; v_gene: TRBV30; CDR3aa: CACRNSQRTEAFF; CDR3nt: TGTGCCTGTAGAAATAGTCAGAGGACTGAAGCTTTCTTT
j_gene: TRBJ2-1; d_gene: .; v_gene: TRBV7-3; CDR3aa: CASSLRYTVNEQFF; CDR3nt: TGTGCCAGCAGCTTAAGGTACACAGTTAATGAGCAGTTCTTC
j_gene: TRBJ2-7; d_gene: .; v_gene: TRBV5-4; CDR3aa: CASSLGHRAYEQYF; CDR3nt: TGTGCCAGCAGCTTGGGACACCGAGCCTACGAGCAGTACTTC
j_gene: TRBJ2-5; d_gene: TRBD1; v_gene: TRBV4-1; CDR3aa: CASSRGGNRGRETQYF; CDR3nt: TGCGCCAGCAGCCGGGGAGGGAACAGGGGGCGGGAGACCCAGTACTTC
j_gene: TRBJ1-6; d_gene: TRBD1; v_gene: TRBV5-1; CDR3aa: CASSLAPAGTGDSPLHF; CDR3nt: TGCGCCAGCAGCTTGGCCCCTGCCGGGACAGGGGATTCACCCCTCCACTTT
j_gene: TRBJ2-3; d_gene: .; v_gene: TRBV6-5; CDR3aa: CASSPDRSRTDTQYF; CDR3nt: TGTGCCAGCAGCCCTGACAGGTCTCGCACAGATACGCAGTATTTT
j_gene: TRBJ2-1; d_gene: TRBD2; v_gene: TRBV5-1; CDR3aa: CASSGGGLAPDNEQFF; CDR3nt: TGCGCCAGCAGCGGGGGAGGACTAGCCCCCGACAATGAGCAGTTCTTC
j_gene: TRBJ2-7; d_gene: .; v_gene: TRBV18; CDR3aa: CASSPRGIRPYEQYF; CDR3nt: TGTGCCAGCTCACCAAGGGGGATTCGCCCCTACGAGCAGTACTTC
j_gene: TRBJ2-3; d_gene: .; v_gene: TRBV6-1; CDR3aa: CASTLTRGGADTQYF; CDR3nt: TGTGCCAGCACCTTGACTAGGGGGGGGGCGGATACGCAGTATTTT
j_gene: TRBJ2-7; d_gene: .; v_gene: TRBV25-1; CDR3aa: CASSDWREQYF; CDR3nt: TGTGCCAGCAGTGATTGGCGGGAGCAGTACTTC
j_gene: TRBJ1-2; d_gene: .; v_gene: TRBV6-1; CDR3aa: CASSENGQFGYTF; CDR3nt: TGTGCCAGCAGTGAAAACGGACAATTTGGCTACACCTTC
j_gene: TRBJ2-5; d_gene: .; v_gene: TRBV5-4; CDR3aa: CASSLSSTGKETQYF; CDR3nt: TGTGCCAGCAGCTTGTCTTCAACGGGGAAAGAGACCCAGTACTTC
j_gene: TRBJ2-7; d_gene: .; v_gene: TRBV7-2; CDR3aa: CASSPGGQKRYEQYF; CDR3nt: TGTGCCAGCAGCCCCGGGGGACAGAAACGCTACGAGCAGTACTTC
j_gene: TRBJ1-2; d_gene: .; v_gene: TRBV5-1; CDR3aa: CASSLSTGNYGYTF; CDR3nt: TGCGCCAGCAGCTTGTCGACAGGCAACTATGGCTACACCTTC